Described below is a single TCR beta chain sequence and its context. The authors' processing: The authors estimated nucleated cell counts from reference gene primer amplification. Repertoires were generated with immunoSEQ multiplex PCR, while TCRdb's copy carries only in-frame clones and drops some. V and J calls and clone size are given by that table; D and trimming were obtained from the DNA. The table records around 180,000 clones, about nine tenths of them present only once. The CDR3 is 14 residues long. Trimming shortened V by 1 base and J by 5 bases, and 11 bases separated the two germline ends. The germline CDR1 and CDR2 sequences are SGHVS and FQNEAQ. The sample is drawn from a study of blood T cell repertoires in COVID-19. The overall study: Samples representing acute and convalescent COVID-19 were sourced from the United States, Italy and Spain. Sources were T cells, B-cell-depleted T cells, or PBMCs; the material itself was cDNA or gDNA.

The source of this sequence is a man in his fifties or sixties with acute or convalescent COVID-19. The chain employs TRBV7-8 and TRBJ1-1; a weak D match, TRBD1 (6 bases). The material sequenced was peripheral blood. The CDR3 is CASSLESQGTEAFF. In DNA form, the CDR3 reads TGTGCCAGCAGCTTAGAATCGCAGGGGACTGAAGCTTTCTTT. Filled out from reference TRBV7-8 and TRBJ1-1, the complete variable domain reads GAGVSQSPRYKVAKRGQDVALRCDPISGHVSLFWYQQALGQGPEFLTYFQNEAQLDKSGLPSDRFFAERPEGSVSTLKIQRTQQEDSAVYLCASSLESQGTEAFFGQGTRLTVV.